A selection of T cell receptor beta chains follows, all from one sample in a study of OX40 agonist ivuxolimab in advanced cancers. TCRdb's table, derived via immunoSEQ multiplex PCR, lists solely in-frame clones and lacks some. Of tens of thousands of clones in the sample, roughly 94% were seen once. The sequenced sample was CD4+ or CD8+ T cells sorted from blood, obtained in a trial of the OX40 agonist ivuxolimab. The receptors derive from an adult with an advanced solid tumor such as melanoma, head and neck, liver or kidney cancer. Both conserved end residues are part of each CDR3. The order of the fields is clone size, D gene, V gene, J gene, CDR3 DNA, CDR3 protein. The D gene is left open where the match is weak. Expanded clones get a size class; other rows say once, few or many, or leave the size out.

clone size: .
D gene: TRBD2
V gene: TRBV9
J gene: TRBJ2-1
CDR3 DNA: TGTGCCAGCACCCTACTAGCGGGAGGTAACAATGAGCAGTTCTTC
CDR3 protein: CASTLLAGGNNEQFF

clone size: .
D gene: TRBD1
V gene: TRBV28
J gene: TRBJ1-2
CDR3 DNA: TGTGCCAGCAGTCGGGACAGTGATGGCTACACCTTC
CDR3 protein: CASSRDSDGYTF

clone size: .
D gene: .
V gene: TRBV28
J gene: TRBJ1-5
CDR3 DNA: TGTGCCAGCAGTTTGCCCGGGGGCAATCAGCCCCAGCATTTT
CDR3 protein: CASSLPGGNQPQHF

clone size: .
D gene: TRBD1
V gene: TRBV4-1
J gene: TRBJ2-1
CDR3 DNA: TGCGCCAGCAGAAACCGAGGACAGGGTTCGACTGAGCAGTTCTTC
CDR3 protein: CASRNRGQGSTEQFF

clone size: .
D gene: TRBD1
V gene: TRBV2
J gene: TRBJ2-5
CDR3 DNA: TGTGCCAGGGCTACAGGGGCCGAGACCCAGTACTTC
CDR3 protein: CARATGAETQYF

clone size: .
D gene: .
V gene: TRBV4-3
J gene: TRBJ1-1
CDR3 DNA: TGCGCCAGCAGCCCCCTAGGGCGGCTGAACACTGAAGCTTTCTTT
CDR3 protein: CASSPLGRLNTEAFF

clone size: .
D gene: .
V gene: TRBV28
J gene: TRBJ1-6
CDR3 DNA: TGTGCCAGCAGTTTGGGGCAGGGTTATAATTCACCCCTCCACTTT
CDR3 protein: CASSLGQGYNSPLHF

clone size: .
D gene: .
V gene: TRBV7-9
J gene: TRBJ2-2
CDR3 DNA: TGTGCCAGCAACACCACGAGTCCGAGTGTTTTCGCGAACACCGGGGAGCTGTTTTTT
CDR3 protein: CASNTTSPSVFANTGELFF

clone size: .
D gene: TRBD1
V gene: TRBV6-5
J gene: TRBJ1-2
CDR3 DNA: TGTGCCAGCAGTGGGGGACAGGGGATGAGCTACACCTTC
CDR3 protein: CASSGGQGMSYTF

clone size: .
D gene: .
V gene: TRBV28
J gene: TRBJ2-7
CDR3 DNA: TGTGCCAGCAGTTTACAGATATACTACGAGCAGTACTTC
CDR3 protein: CASSLQIYYEQYF

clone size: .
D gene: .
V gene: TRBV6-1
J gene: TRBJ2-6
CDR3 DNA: TGTGCCAGCAGTGAATTTCCGGTAATCTCTGGGGCCAACGTCCTGACTTTC
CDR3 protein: CASSEFPVISGANVLTF

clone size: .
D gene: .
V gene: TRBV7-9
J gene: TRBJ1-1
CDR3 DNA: TGTGCCAGCAGCCAGGCGCCTTGGGGCTCGAACACTGAAGCTTTCTTT
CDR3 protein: CASSQAPWGSNTEAFF

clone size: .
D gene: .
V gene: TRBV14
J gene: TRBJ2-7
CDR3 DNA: TGTGCCAGCAGCTCTGACCACTCTGATTCCTACGAGCAGTACTTC
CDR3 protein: CASSSDHSDSYEQYF

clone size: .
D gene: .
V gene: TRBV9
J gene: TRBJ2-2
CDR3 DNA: TGTGCCAGCAGCGTAGTTGGCGGGGTGGCGGCCACCGGGGAGCTGTTTTTT
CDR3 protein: CASSVVGGVAATGELFF

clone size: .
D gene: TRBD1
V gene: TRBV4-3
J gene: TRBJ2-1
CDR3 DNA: TGCGCCAGCAGCCAAGAGGGACAGGGGCTTCCTACGGATGAGCAGTTCTTC
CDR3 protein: CASSQEGQGLPTDEQFF

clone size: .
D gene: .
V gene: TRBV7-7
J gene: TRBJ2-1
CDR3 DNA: TGTGCCAGCAGTCCCGACTTTTTTCCTCTTAATGAGCAGTTCTTC
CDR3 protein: CASSPDFFPLNEQFF

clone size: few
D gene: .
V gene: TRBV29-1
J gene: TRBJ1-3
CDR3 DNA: TGCAGCGTTGTGGCCGACTTGTCTGGAAACACCATATATTTT
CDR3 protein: CSVVADLSGNTIYF

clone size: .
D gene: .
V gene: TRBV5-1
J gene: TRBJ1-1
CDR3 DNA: TGCGCCAGCAGCTTAGGGGACATGAACACTGAAGCTTTCTTT
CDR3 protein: CASSLGDMNTEAFF

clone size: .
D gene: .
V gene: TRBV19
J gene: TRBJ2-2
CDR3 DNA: TGTGCCAGTACCATGACAGGGAACACCGGGGAGCTGTTTTTT
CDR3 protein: CASTMTGNTGELFF

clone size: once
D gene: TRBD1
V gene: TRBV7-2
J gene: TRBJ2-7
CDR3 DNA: TGTGCCAGCAGCTTACGGGACAGCTACTACGAGCAGTACTTC
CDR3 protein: CASSLRDSYYEQYF

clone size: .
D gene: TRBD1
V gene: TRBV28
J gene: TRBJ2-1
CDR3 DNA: TGTGCCAGCAGTTACAGGGGAAATGAGCAGTTCTTC
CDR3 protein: CASSYRGNEQFF

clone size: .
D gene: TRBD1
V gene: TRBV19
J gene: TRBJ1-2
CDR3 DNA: TGTGCCAGTAGGGAGGGGGCAAATGGCTACACCTTC
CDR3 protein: CASREGANGYTF

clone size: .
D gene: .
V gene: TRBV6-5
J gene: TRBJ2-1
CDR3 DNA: TGTGCCAGCAGTTACGGACCAATTAATGAGCAGTTCTTC
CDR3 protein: CASSYGPINEQFF

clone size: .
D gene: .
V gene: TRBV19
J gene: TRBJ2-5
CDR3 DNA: TGTGCCAGTAGTAGCCAGATAAAAGAGACCCAGTACTTC
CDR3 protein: CASSSQIKETQYF

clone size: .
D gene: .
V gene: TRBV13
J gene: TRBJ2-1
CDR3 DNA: TGTGCCAGCAGCTTAGGAGTGTCCGGCACCGCGACGCTCAATGAGCAGTTCTTC
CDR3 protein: CASSLGVSGTATLNEQFF